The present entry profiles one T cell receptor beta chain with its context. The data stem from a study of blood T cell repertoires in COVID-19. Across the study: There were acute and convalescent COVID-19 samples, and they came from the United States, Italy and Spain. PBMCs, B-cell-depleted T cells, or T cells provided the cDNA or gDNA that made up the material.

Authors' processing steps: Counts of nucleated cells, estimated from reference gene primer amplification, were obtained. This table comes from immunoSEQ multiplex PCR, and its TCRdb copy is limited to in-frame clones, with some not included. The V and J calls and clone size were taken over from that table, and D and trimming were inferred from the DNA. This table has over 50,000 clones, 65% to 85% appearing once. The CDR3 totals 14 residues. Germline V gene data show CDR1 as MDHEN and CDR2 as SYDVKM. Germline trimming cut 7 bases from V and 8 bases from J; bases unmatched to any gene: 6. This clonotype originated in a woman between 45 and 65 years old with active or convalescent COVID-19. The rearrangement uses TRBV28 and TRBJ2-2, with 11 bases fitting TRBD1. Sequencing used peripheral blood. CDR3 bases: TGTGCCAGCACTAAGGACAGGGGGCCGGGGGAGCTGTTTTTT. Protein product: CASTKDRGPGELFF.